A selection of T cell receptor beta chains follows, all from one sample in a study of blood T cell repertoires in COVID-19. The protocol was immunoSEQ multiplex PCR, while the TCRdb copy is restricted to in-frame clones and leaves out a portion. The sample consists of under 200,000 clones, 80% of them appearing once. The sample consisted of PBMCs or T cells enriched from blood (not recorded which). These TCRs come from a woman aged 55-75 years who had recovered from COVID-19. Each CDR3 is given without its conserved first and last residue.

v_gene	j_gene	CDR3aa
TRBV6-5	TRBJ1-3	ASSFLRGGGNTIY
TRBV25-1	TRBJ1-1	ASSEATGINTEAF
TRBV7-2	TRBJ2-3	ASSPLEDTQY
TRBV24-1	TRBJ2-5	ATSDFSRDEETQY
TRBV19	TRBJ1-3	ASTAGRASGNTIY
TRBV18	TRBJ2-5	ASSPSQQGVQETQY
TRBV2	TRBJ1-5	ALGGNSNQPQH
TRBV5-6	TRBJ2-5	ASSLVAGGRETQY
TRBV5-8	TRBJ2-7	ASSFYRSSHEQY
TRBV2	TRBJ1-2	ASSEAWSGGGYT
TRBV18	TRBJ1-1	ASSPSRGGTEAF
TRBV21-1	TRBJ2-7	ASSNRGYEQY
TRBV9	TRBJ1-6	ASSVGQGNSPLH
TRBV7-9	TRBJ1-3	ASSLEPNTGNTIY
TRBV6-6	TRBJ1-2	ASREFTTNYGYT
TRBV3-1/TRBV3-2	TRBJ2-1	ASSLGLAGASNEQF
TRBV5-1	TRBJ1-2	ASSLGQYGYT
TRBV6-5	TRBJ1-1	ASSVLGGDTEAF
TRBV14	TRBJ2-1	ASSQDLDWVQF
TRBV27	TRBJ1-6	ASSRERIDNSPLH
TRBV7-2	TRBJ1-1	ASSPGGLNTEAF
TRBV3-1/TRBV3-2	TRBJ2-3	ASSQGLGGALDTQY
TRBV6-5	TRBJ1-1	ASSRPGTDEAF
TRBV3-1/TRBV3-2	TRBJ2-3	ASSQNSADTQY
TRBV7-9	TRBJ2-1	ASRFTGPYNEQF
TRBV10-3	TRBJ1-1	AISESGGEAF
TRBV3-1/TRBV3-2	TRBJ2-2	ATSRLAGLTGELF
TRBV5-8	TRBJ1-3	ASSLGDSSGNTIY
TRBV4-1	TRBJ1-2	ASSQASSAGIYGYT
TRBV5-1	TRBJ2-5	ASSLYAGGGGTFRETQY
TRBV9	TRBJ2-5	ASTRGYQETQY
TRBV19	TRBJ1-1	ASSLRQVPQAF
TRBV6-2/TRBV6-3	TRBJ2-1	ASSPRGAGGRDEQF
TRBV5-1	TRBJ1-2	ASSLDPGQGIRNGYT
TRBV11-2	TRBJ2-5	ASSQDPGETQY
TRBV3-1/TRBV3-2	TRBJ2-3	ASSQQGADTQY
TRBV5-4	TRBJ2-5	ASSLSGTQETQY
TRBV2	TRBJ2-5	ASFRGGIRETQY
TRBV19	TRBJ1-2	ASRPGVRLPGYT
TRBV2	TRBJ2-1	ASQLGNEQF
TRBV5-6	TRBJ1-5	ASSEQGYQPQH
TRBV30	TRBJ1-5	AWSPGGRQPQH
TRBV6-5	TRBJ1-3	ASRVTGAGNTIY
TRBV4-1	TRBJ1-2	ASSLPWTGGGYT
TRBV30	TRBJ1-2	AWGRDRGDYGYT
TRBV6-5	TRBJ1-6	ASSYDRGGSPLH
TRBV11-2	TRBJ2-3	ASSLDLPGGGRTDTQY
TRBV7-3	TRBJ1-4	ASSLKRIGRGHEKLF
TRBV5-1	TRBJ2-5	ASSLRQGGETQY
TRBV2	TRBJ2-5	ASKMGGGAGETQY
TRBV6-4	TRBJ2-1	ASSPGSGGHEQF
TRBV2	TRBJ1-5	ASRIQTGINQPQH
TRBV30	TRBJ1-3	AWRTGYGNTIY
TRBV7-8	TRBJ2-3	ASSPASGGYTDTQY
TRBV27	TRBJ1-1	ASRPGTGGRDTEAF